This TCR beta chain was captured in a study of blood T cell repertoires in COVID-19. Study overall: Spain, Italy and the United States supplied samples that represented acute and convalescent COVID-19. T cells, B-cell-depleted T cells, or PBMCs provided the cDNA or gDNA that served as material.

Across 24 US areas, participants ranged in age from about 18 to 90 years. For recovered donors of Cohort 3, there were two negative PCRs, clearance, or symptom resolution. The CDR3 spans 16 residues. Germline assignment: CDR1 SEHNR and CDR2 FQNEAQ (reference sequence). The V and J ends lost 5 bases and 8 bases, in that order; junction bases with no gene match: 14. Assay used: immunoSEQ multiplex PCR; TCRdb lists only in-frame clones, some missing. The sample lists around 370,000 clones; 88% were seen once. The TCR originated in a woman younger than 30 who had recovered from COVID-19. This chain uses TRBV7-9 with TRBJ2-1; 8 nucleotides match TRBD1. Sample: PBMCs or T cells enriched from blood (not recorded which). The CDR3 is CASSLGARGPRDEQFF. DNA for the CDR3: TGTGCCAGCAGCCTAGGGGCCAGGGGGCCTAGGGATGAGCAGTTCTTC.